This entry is about one T cell receptor (beta chain). TCRdb's copy holds only in-frame clones and misses some; the assay was immunoSEQ multiplex PCR. The sample contains roughly 100,000 clones, 76% of which appear only once. From germline, CDR1 is MDHEN and CDR2 SYDVKM. This CDR3 has 18 residues. The V and J ends lost 4 bases and 0 bases respectively, with 16 bases between them. This sample is drawn from a study of blood T cell repertoires in COVID-19. Study as a whole: PBMCs, B-cell-depleted T cells, or T cells provided the cDNA or gDNA that made up the material.

Sequencing was performed on peripheral blood. The chain carries TRBV28 and TRBJ2-6; possibly TRBD2 for D (6 bases). The clonotype was recovered from an elderly man with COVID-19, enrolled during active disease. The CDR3 loop is CASSSLGGLSSGANVLTF. In DNA, the CDR3 is TGTGCCAGCAGTTCCCTGGGGGGACTGTCCTCTGGGGCCAACGTCCTGACTTTC.